Sequencing of this T cell receptor beta chain was carried out in a study of blood T cells in healthy people across ages. Study summary: About one barcoded beta molecule per two T cells was the capture yield of template switching.

V shed 5 bases and J shed 2 bases, with 6 bases lying between them. The CDR3 has 13 amino acids. Individuals who donated were healthy Caucasians from Russia aged about 6 to 100. The draw of peripheral blood yielded ten milliliters from each donor. PCR was performed a second time for about 7 to 11 cycles using a sample-barcoded 5' primer and a J-beta primer mix. Via MiXCR, TCRdb re-called the 5' RACE reads, giving one row per CDR3 protein. The sample includes roughly 1.4 million distinct CDR3 sequences, around 59% seen only once; the top ten take 6.5% to 8.5%. The sequence derives from a man aged 18 to 30 in good health. This chain joins TRBV12-3 or TRBV12-4 and TRBJ1-4; D uncertain. The specimen sequenced was blood. The CDR3 sequence is CASSDDTNEKLFF. CDR3 sequence (DNA): TGTGCCAGCAGTGATGACACTAATGAAAAACTGTTTTTT.